This TCR beta chain was sequenced during a study of cytomegalovirus exposure and HLA in healthy donors. On this clone: Its cognate antigen is unknown.

Whole-study findings and limits: Subsequent analysis showed first-cohort TCR clusters tending to co-occur in about 110 validation repertoires. Most TCR sequences showed up rarely, but some public TCRs showed up in many donors. There were three CMV-associated chains whose specificity for CMV antigens was confirmed in vitro. Cytomegalovirus association was assigned to around 150 TCR beta chains.

Germline V lookup: CDR1 SGHAT, CDR2 FQNNGV. V lost 5 bases, J lost 3 bases, and 12 bases stayed unmatched. This CDR3 has 16 amino acids. Generated by immunoSEQ multiplex PCR, the TCRdb table keeps only in-frame clones and is missing some. The table shows about 160,000 clones, with over 85% occurring only once. V gene TRBV11-2 combines with J gene TRBJ1-2, with TRBD1 matching over 7 bases. This TCR was recovered from a woman younger than 30 in good health and CMV-seropositive. The specimen sequenced was PBMCs. CDR3: CASSPQQGKYDYGYTF. The DNA of the CDR3 is TGTGCCAGCAGCCCTCAACAGGGGAAATATGACTATGGCTACACCTTC.